This passage covers 2 T cell receptor beta chains from one sample sequenced in a study of control samples from healthy donors and cancer patients. The table came from immunoSEQ multiplex PCR; TCRdb's copy has only in-frame clones and leaves some out. The profile covers about 170,000 clones, with roughly 91% appearing a single time and about 1.6% taken by the ten largest. Sequencing input: blood. The receptors derive from a woman between 25 and 40 years old in good health.

The chain joins TRBV6-1 to TRBJ1-3; a possible D gene is TRBD1 (5 bases). The germline V gene encodes CDR1 MNHNS and CDR2 SASEGT. Between the trimmed V and J ends, which lost 2 bases and 2 bases, there was a span of 10 bases. The CDR3 loop spans 15 amino acids. The chain's CDR3 is CASSESGGTGNTIYF. The CDR3 nucleotides read TGTGCCAGCAGTGAATCGGGGGGTACTGGAAACACCATATATTTT.

This chain connects TRBV6-2 or TRBV6-3 to TRBJ1-1; 7 positions match TRBD1. J was trimmed by 1 base and V by 3 bases; bases with no gene match: 8. The CDR3 is 16 residues long. Germline V gives CDR1 MNHEY, CDR2 SVGEGT. DNA of the CDR3: TGTGCCAGCAGTTATTTGGGGACAGCCTGGAACACTGAAGCTTTCTTT. It translates to CASSYLGTAWNTEAFF.